Listed here is a single T cell receptor (beta chain). Sequencing was performed with immunoSEQ multiplex PCR; in TCRdb, only in-frame clones are kept and a portion is missing. The data show about 100,000 clones, around 85% seen once. The data were taken from a study of blood T cell repertoires in COVID-19. Study in general: Sources were T cells, B-cell-depleted T cells, or PBMCs; the material itself was cDNA or gDNA.

V was clipped by 0 bases and J by 2 bases, with 20 bases between them. Germline V gene data show CDR1 as SGHRS and CDR2 as YFSETQ. CDR3 length equals 18 residues. Participants were placed into cohorts based on the clinical history they reported. This chain uses TRBV5-1 with TRBJ2-5; D is possibly TRBD1 (6 bases). This receptor was obtained from a woman in her fifties or sixties who had recovered from COVID-19. The specimen sequenced was PBMCs or T cells enriched from blood (not recorded which). The DNA of the CDR3 is TGCGCCAGCAGCTTGGCCCCTGGGGGCAGGGGAAAACAAGAGACCCAGTACTTC. Amino acid sequence: CASSLAPGGRGKQETQYF.